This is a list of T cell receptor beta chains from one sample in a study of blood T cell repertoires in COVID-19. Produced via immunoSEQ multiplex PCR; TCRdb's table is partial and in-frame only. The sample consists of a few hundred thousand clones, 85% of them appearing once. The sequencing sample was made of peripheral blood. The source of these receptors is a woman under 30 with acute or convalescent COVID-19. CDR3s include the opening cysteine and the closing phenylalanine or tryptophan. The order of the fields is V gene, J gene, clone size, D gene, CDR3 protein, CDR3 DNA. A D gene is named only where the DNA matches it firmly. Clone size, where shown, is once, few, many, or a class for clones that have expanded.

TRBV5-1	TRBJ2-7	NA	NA	CASSLSGPSQGYWAF	TGCGCCAGCAGCTTGTCAGGGCCCTCCCAGGGTTACTGGGCTTTC
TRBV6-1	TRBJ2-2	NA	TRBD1	CASSEIRTGGANTGELFF	TGTGCCAGCAGTGAAATCAGGACAGGGGGCGCGAACACCGGGGAGCTGTTTTTT
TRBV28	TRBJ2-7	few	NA	CPPWRGGWYEQYF	TGTCCCCCATGGAGGGGCGGTTGGTACGAGCAGTACTTC
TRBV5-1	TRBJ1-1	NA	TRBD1	CASSLTGGAGTEAFF	TGCGCCAGCAGCTTGACAGGGGGCGCGGGCACTGAAGCTTTCTTT
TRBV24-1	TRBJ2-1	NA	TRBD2	CATSASGSWNEQFF	TGTGCCACCAGTGCCAGCGGGAGTTGGAATGAGCAGTTCTTC
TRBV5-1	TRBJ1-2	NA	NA	CASSAENGYTF	TGCGCCAGCAGCGCGGAGAACGGCTACACCTTC
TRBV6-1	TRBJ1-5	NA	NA	CASSDEVEQPQHF	TGTGCCAGCAGTGACGAGGTAGAACAGCCCCAGCATTTT
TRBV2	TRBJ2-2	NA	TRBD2	CASLLAGGPTGELFF	TGTGCCAGCCTACTAGCGGGGGGGCCCACCGGGGAGCTGTTTTTT
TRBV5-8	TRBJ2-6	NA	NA	CASSLGHISGANVLTF	TGTGCCAGCAGCTTGGGACACATCTCTGGGGCCAACGTCCTGACTTTC
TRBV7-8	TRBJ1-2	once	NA	CASSLGAEYGYTF	TGTGCCAGCAGCTTAGGCGCCGAGTACGGCTACACCTTC
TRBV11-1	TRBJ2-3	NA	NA	CASSPQDTHTDTQYF	TGTGCCAGCAGCCCCCAGGACACACACACAGATACGCAGTATTTT
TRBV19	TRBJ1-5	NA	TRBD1	CGFWTGPCNQPQHF	TGTGGCTTTTGGACAGGACCGTGCAATCAGCCCCAGCATTTT
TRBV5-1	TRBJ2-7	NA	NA	CASSLEAGFVYEQYF	TGCGCCAGCAGCTTGGAGGCAGGGTTTGTGTACGAGCAGTACTTC
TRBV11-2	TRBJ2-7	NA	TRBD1	CASSSYRGRNRDEQYF	TGTGCCAGCAGCTCGTACAGGGGGCGAAATAGGGACGAGCAGTACTTC
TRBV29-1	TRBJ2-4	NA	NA	CSVPTGTNPTGIQYF	TGCAGCGTCCCGACAGGAACTAACCCCACAGGGATTCAGTACTTC
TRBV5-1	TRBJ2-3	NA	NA	CASSPTGATDTQYF	TGCGCCAGCAGCCCTACGGGTGCCACAGATACGCAGTATTTT
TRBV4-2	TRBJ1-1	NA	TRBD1	CASSQGRDRTAFF	TGTGCCAGCAGCCAAGGGAGGGACAGGACAGCTTTCTTT
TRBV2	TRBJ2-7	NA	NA	CASNRQGGYEQYF	TGTGCCAGCAACCGACAGGGAGGATACGAGCAGTACTTC
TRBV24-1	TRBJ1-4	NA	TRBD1	CATSDASGTGREKLFF	TGTGCCACCAGTGACGCGTCCGGGACAGGGCGTGAAAAACTGTTTTTT
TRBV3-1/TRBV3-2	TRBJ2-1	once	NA	CASMRRGAYNEQFF	TGTGCCAGCATGAGGAGGGGAGCCTACAATGAGCAGTTCTTC
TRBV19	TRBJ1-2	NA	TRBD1	CASSFTGEYGYTF	TGTGCCAGTAGTTTCACAGGGGAATATGGCTACACCTTC
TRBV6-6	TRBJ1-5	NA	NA	CASSSPGASNQPQHF	TGTGCCAGCAGTTCCCCTGGGGCTAGCAATCAGCCCCAGCATTTT
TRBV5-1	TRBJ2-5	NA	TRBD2	CASSLSVAGGGETQYF	TGCGCCAGCAGCTTGTCGGTCGCGGGAGGAGGGGAGACCCAGTACTTC
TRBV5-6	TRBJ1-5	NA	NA	CASSLGQDDSNQPQHF	TGTGCCAGCAGCTTGGGACAGGACGATAGCAATCAGCCCCAGCATTTT
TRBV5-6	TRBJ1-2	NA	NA	CASSPGINYGYTF	TGTGCCAGCAGCCCAGGGATAAACTATGGCTACACCTTC
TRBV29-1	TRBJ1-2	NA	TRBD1	CSAYGTGGEDSSYTF	TGCAGCGCTTACGGGACAGGGGGCGAGGATTCTAGCTACACCTTC
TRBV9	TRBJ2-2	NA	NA	CASRYETGSTGELFF	TGTGCCAGCAGGTACGAAACAGGGTCCACCGGGGAGCTGTTTTTT
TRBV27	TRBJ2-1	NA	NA	CASAKGGAYSSYNEQFF	TGTGCCAGCGCCAAGGGGGGGGCCTATAGCTCCTACAATGAGCAGTTCTTC
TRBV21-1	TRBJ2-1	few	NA	CASSKETSGSPSVFHNEQFF	TGTGCCAGCAGCAAAGAGACTAGCGGGAGCCCCTCTGTCTTTCACAATGAGCAGTTCTTC
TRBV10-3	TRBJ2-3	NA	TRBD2	CATGTSGSHTQYF	TGTGCGACAGGGACTAGCGGGAGTCATACGCAGTATTTT
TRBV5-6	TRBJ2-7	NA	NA	CASSSGSYYEQYF	TGTGCCAGCAGCTCAGGGTCGTACTACGAGCAGTACTTC
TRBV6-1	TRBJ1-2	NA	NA	CASSEALGPLDYGYTF	TGTGCCAGCAGTGAAGCGCTCGGTCCCCTAGACTATGGCTACACCTTC
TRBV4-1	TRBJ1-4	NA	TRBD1	CASSQDKGDLTGELFF	TGCGCCAGCAGCCAAGATAAAGGGGATCTAACAGGGGAACTGTTTTTT
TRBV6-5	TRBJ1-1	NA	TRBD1	CASRGTGLVTEAFF	TGTGCCAGCAGAGGGACAGGGTTGGTTACTGAAGCTTTCTTT
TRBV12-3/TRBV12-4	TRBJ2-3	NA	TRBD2	CATLAGNTDTQYF	TGTGCCACGCTAGCGGGGAACACAGATACGCAGTATTTT
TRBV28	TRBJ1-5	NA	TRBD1	CASSEGQGFDQPQHF	TGTGCCAGCAGTGAGGGACAGGGGTTCGATCAGCCCCAGCATTTT
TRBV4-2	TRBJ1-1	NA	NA	CASSQEGRANTEAFF	TGTGCCAGCAGCCAAGAAGGCAGGGCGAACACTGAAGCTTTCTTT
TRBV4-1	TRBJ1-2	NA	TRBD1	CASSRETGTGRSGYTF	TGCGCCAGCAGCCGAGAAACCGGGACAGGGAGGTCTGGCTACACCTTC
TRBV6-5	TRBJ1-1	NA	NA	CASSLGGEAFF	TGTGCCAGCAGTCTAGGCGGTGAAGCTTTCTTT
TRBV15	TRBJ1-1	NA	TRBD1	CATSRDRELGGEDEAFF	TGTGCCACCAGCAGAGATCGGGAGTTAGGGGGCGAGGATGAAGCTTTCTTT
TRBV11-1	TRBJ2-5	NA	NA	CASSSLGAGETQYF	TGTGCCAGCAGCTCCCTGGGGGCTGGGGAGACCCAGTACTTC
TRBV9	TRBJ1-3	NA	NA	CASSVDPGGVGGNTIYF	TGTGCCAGCAGCGTAGACCCGGGAGGGGTTGGTGGAAACACCATATATTTT
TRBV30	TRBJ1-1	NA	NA	CAWSPRNTEAFF	TGTGCCTGGAGTCCCAGGAACACTGAAGCTTTCTTT
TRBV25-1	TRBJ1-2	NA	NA	CASSERGTSYGYTF	TGTGCCAGCAGTGAGCGGGGGACCAGCTATGGCTACACCTTC